The rows below give T cell receptor beta chains drawn from one sample of a study of Ad26.COV2.S vaccination and SARS-CoV-2 variants. Clones were sequenced by immunoSEQ multiplex PCR, and TCRdb holds only the in-frame ones, with some missing. The sample includes fewer than 400,000 clones, around 81% of them seen just once. The sample in question was peripheral blood, obtained in a trial of Ad26.COV2.S vaccine versus placebo. These receptors came from a person between 18 and 59 years old who received the Ad26.COV2.S COVID-19 vaccine or a placebo. CDR3s include the opening cysteine and the closing phenylalanine or tryptophan. A D gene is named only where the DNA matches it firmly. Where a row states a size, it is once, few, many or the class of an expanded clone; other rows omit it.

clone size	V gene	J gene	D gene	CDR3 protein	CDR3 DNA
-	TRBV5-4	TRBJ1-1	-	CASSLQTNTEAFF	TGTGCCAGCAGCTTGCAGACGAACACTGAAGCTTTCTTT
once	TRBV27	TRBJ1-4	-	CASSLMGGREKLFF	TGTGCCAGTTCTCTAATGGGGGGGCGTGAAAAACTGTTTTTT
once	TRBV18	TRBJ2-7	TRBD1	CASSPGQGNHEQYF	TGTGCCAGCTCACCGGGACAGGGGAACCACGAGCAGTACTTC
few	TRBV6-1	TRBJ2-7	-	CASSELGYEQYF	TGTGCCAGCAGTGAACTGGGCTACGAGCAGTACTTC
-	TRBV11-2	TRBJ1-1	-	CASSPNAGRQAFF	TGTGCCAGCAGTCCAAACGCAGGGAGACAAGCTTTCTTT
-	TRBV5-1	TRBJ1-2	-	CASSLRGPAPDSYGYTF	TGCGCCAGCAGCTTGCGGGGCCCTGCACCCGATTCATATGGCTACACCTTC
-	TRBV19	TRBJ1-2	-	CASSTSGTYGYTF	TGTGCCAGTAGTACTTCAGGCACCTATGGCTACACCTTC
-	TRBV2	TRBJ2-5	-	CASTAEETQYF	TGTGCCAGCACGGCGGAAGAGACCCAGTACTTC
-	TRBV7-2	TRBJ2-3	-	CASSLATGRLGTDTQYF	TGTGCCAGCAGCTTAGCGACTGGGAGGCTCGGGACAGATACGCAGTATTTT
-	TRBV24-1	TRBJ2-7	TRBD1	CATSVGQGDEQYF	TGTGCCACCAGTGTGGGACAGGGAGACGAGCAGTACTTC
once	TRBV6-2/TRBV6-3	TRBJ1-6	TRBD1	CASSLPGQGYSPLHF	TGTGCCAGCAGTTTACCGGGACAGGGATATTCACCCCTCCACTTT
-	TRBV28	TRBJ2-2	TRBD2	CASSFGLGGTINTGELFF	TGTGCCAGCAGTTTTGGTCTGGGCGGGACTATAAACACCGGGGAGCTGTTTTTT
few	TRBV28	TRBJ2-7	TRBD2	CASSTPKSGVTYEQYF	TGTGCCAGCAGTACCCCCAAGAGCGGGGTAACCTACGAGCAGTACTTC
-	TRBV24-1	TRBJ2-3	-	CATSDPVSDTQYF	TGTGCCACCAGTGACCCCGTATCAGATACGCAGTATTTT
-	TRBV11-3	TRBJ1-3	TRBD1	CASTRLTGAGNTIYF	TGTGCCAGCACCCGCCTCACAGGGGCTGGAAACACCATATATTTT
-	TRBV6-1	TRBJ1-2	-	CASSDRGGFYGYTF	TGTGCCAGCAGTGATCGGGGGGGGTTCTACGGCTACACCTTC
-	TRBV6-5	TRBJ2-2	-	CASSYERDAGELFF	TGTGCCAGCAGTTACGAGAGGGATGCCGGGGAGCTGTTTTTT
-	TRBV24-1	TRBJ1-1	TRBD1	CATRDRDSSGAFF	TGTGCCACCCGTGACCGGGACAGCTCTGGAGCTTTCTTT
-	TRBV3-1/TRBV3-2	TRBJ2-7	-	CASSPQVGDLREQYF	TGTGCCAGCAGCCCACAAGTGGGGGATCTACGGGAGCAGTACTTC
once	TRBV2	TRBJ2-7	-	CASSRGTYSSYEQYF	TGTGCCAGCAGTCGCGGGACTTACAGCTCCTACGAGCAGTACTTC
-	TRBV7-3	TRBJ2-1	TRBD1	CASSEGTGEGNEQFF	TGTGCCAGCAGCGAAGGGACAGGGGAGGGCAATGAGCAGTTCTTC
once	TRBV6-1	TRBJ1-3	-	CASSEVHLGGNTIYF	TGTGCCAGCAGTGAAGTCCACTTGGGGGGAAACACCATATATTTT
-	TRBV12-2	TRBJ1-4	-	CASRLARRTSNEKLFF	TGTGCAAGTCGCTTAGCTAGAAGGACCTCTAATGAAAAACTGTTTTTT
-	TRBV9	TRBJ2-7	-	CASSPTLGPGEQYF	TGTGCCAGCAGCCCCACATTGGGACCGGGCGAGCAGTACTTC
-	TRBV12-3/TRBV12-4	TRBJ2-7	-	CASRGGSRRMYF	TGTGCCAGCCGTGGGGGCAGCCGAAGGATGTACTTC
once	TRBV23-1	TRBJ1-2	-	CASSQSMRGYGYTF	TGCGCCAGCAGTCAATCGATGCGTGGATATGGCTACACCTTC
-	TRBV2	TRBJ2-2	TRBD2	CASSELAENTGELFF	TGTGCCAGCAGTGAACTAGCGGAGAACACCGGGGAGCTGTTTTTT
-	TRBV12-5	TRBJ2-1	TRBD2	CASGPGTSGGLSYNEQFF	TGTGCTAGTGGTCCCGGGACTAGCGGGGGGTTGTCCTACAATGAGCAGTTCTTC
-	TRBV7-2	TRBJ1-1	TRBD1	CASSTTGTGLNTEAFF	TGTGCCAGCAGCACAACCGGGACAGGGTTGAACACTGAAGCTTTCTTT
-	TRBV6-5	TRBJ1-5	-	CASSPSTVRPQHF	TGTGCCAGCAGCCCCTCGACGGTCCGGCCCCAGCATTTT
-	TRBV27	TRBJ2-3	TRBD2	CASSPREGELDTQYF	TGTGCCAGCAGTCCGCGGGAGGGGGAACTAGATACGCAGTATTTT
-	TRBV11-3	TRBJ2-5	-	CASSLDGKEETQYF	TGTGCCAGCAGCTTAGACGGGAAAGAAGAGACCCAGTACTTC
-	TRBV5-4	TRBJ1-3	-	CASSLYRGPGNTIYF	TGTGCCAGCAGCTTGTACCGGGGCCCGGGAAACACCATATATTTT
-	TRBV7-8	TRBJ1-5	-	CASSLGFQGPRDSNQPQHF	TGTGCCAGCAGCTTAGGATTCCAGGGCCCCAGAGATAGCAATCAGCCCCAGCATTTT